The clone carrying this T cell receptor beta chain was observed a handful of times. Its antigen is not known. This CDR3 spans 10 amino acids. Trimming took 2 bases from V and 5 from J, leaving 2 bases between them. The germline V gene encodes CDR1 DFQATT and CDR2 SNEGSKA (reference sequence). Time point described: after neoadjuvant nivolumab, at surgical resection. The sample is drawn from a study of neoadjuvant anti-PD-1 for oral cavity cancer. About the study: Nivolumab at 3 mg/kg was mostly given biweekly, three to four doses, pre-surgery. Patients without progression received a fourth nivolumab dose around day 43, then surgical resection on days 50-56.

TCRdb's table, derived via immunoSEQ multiplex PCR, lists solely in-frame clones and lacks some. The repertoire holds 24,000 or so clones, with 25% to 30% as singletons. Points from the study as a whole: Post-treatment tumors with larger preexisting clones showed more shrinkage.

The material was tumor tissue, obtained after nivolumab (anti-PD-1) treatment. This receptor was taken from a person aged 35-79 years with oral cavity squamous cell carcinoma. The rearrangement uses TRBV20-1 and TRBJ2-3; D not resolved. For the CDR3, the DNA is TGCAGTGCTAGAAGAGATACGCAGTATTTT. It translates to CSARRDTQYF.